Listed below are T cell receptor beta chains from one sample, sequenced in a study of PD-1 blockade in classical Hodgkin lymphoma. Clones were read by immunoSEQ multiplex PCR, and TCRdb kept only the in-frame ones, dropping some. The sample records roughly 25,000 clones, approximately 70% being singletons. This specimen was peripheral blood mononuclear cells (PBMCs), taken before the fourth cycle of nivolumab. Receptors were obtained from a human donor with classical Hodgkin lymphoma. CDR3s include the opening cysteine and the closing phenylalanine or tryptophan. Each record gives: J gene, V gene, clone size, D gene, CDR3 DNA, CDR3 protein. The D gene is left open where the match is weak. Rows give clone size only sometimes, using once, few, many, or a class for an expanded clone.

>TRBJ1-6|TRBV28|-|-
TGTGCCAGCAGTTTGCAAGAAGGGCGAGATTCACCCCTCCACTTT
CASSLQEGRDSPLHF
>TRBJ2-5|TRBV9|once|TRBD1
TGTGCCAGCAGAGTTGGGACAGGGATAGAAGAGACCCAGTACTTC
CASRVGTGIEETQYF
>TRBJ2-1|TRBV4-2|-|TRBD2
TGTGCCAGCAGCCAAGATCAAAGCGGGGGGGCGAATGAGCAGTTCTTC
CASSQDQSGGANEQFF
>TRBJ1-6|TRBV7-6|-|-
TGTGCCAGCAGCTTAGCGGCGGCCCAGGGTTCACCCCTCCACTTT
CASSLAAAQGSPLHF
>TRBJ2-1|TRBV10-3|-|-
TGTGCCGGAGGGACAGGCCTAGCCGGGGGGGACAATGAGCAGTTCTTC
CAGGTGLAGGDNEQFF
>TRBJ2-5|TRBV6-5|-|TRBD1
TGTGCCAGCAGTGGATCGACAGGGCGGGAGACCCAGTACTTC
CASSGSTGRETQYF
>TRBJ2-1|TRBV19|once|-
TGTGCCAGTAGTATAGGGTGGCGGGGGCGGGTGCATGAGCAGTTCTTC
CASSIGWRGRVHEQFF
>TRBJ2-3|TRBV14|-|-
TGTGCCAGCAGCCAAGTCTTACTTGATACGCAGTATTTT
CASSQVLLDTQYF
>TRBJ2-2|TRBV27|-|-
TGTGCCAGCAGTCCCCGACAGTACACCGGGGAGCTGTTTTTT
CASSPRQYTGELFF
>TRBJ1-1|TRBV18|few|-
TGTGCCAGCTCACCATTTACCCAGAGCAACACTGAAGCTTTCTTT
CASSPFTQSNTEAFF
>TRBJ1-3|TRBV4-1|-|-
TGCGCCAGCAGCCAAGATCCGAGGGGATCAGGAAACACCATATATTTT
CASSQDPRGSGNTIYF
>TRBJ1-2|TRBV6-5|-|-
TGTGCCAGCAGTTACTCGAAAAGTGGGAGTGGGTTCGGCTACACCTTC
CASSYSKSGSGFGYTF
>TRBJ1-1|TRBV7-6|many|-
TGTGCCAGCAGCCCCCTCGACACTGAAGCTTTCTTT
CASSPLDTEAFF
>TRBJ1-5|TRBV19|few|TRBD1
TGTGCCAGTAGTATATGGGGGACAGCTAATCAGCCCCAGCATTTT
CASSIWGTANQPQHF
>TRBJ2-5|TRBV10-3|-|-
TGTGCCATCAGTGAGAAGGGGGGTACCTTTGAGACCCAGTACTTC
CAISEKGGTFETQYF
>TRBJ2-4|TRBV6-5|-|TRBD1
TGTGCCAGCAGTTACGGGACAGGGGCCAAAAACATTCAGTACTTC
CASSYGTGAKNIQYF
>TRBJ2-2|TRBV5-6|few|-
TGTGCCAGCAGCGGGGGGTCGAACACCGGGGAGCTGTTTTTT
CASSGGSNTGELFF
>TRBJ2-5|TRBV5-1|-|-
TGCGCCAGCAGCTTGGTACAACCCCAAGAGACCCAGTACTTC
CASSLVQPQETQYF
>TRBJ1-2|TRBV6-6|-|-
TGTGCCAGCAGCCGAGACAGGCCCTATAGGTATGGCTACACCTTC
CASSRDRPYRYGYTF
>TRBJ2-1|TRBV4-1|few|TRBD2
TGCGCCAGCAGCCAAGAGGGACGGGGGGGACTCTACAATGAGCAGTTCTTC
CASSQEGRGGLYNEQFF
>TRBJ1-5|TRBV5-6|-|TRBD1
TGTGCCAGCAGCTTCTGGACAGGGAACAATCAGCCCCAGCATTTT
CASSFWTGNNQPQHF
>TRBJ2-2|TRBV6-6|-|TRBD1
TGTGCCAGCAGCGCTCCGGGACAGCACACCGGGGAGCTGTTTTTT
CASSAPGQHTGELFF
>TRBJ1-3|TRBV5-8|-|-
TGTGCCAGCAGCTTGCGGCGGACTGACTCTGGAAACACCATATATTTT
CASSLRRTDSGNTIYF
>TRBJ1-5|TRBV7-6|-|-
TGTGCCAGCAGCTTAGGATATGGGACTCAGCCCCAGCATTTT
CASSLGYGTQPQHF
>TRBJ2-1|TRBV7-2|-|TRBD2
TGTGCCAGCAGCTTATTTCCCCGGACTAGCGGGGATTTAAACAATGAGCAGTTCTTC
CASSLFPRTSGDLNNEQFF
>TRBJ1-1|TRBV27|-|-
TGTGCCAGCATCGGCTGGGACTACAACACTGAAGCTTTCTTT
CASIGWDYNTEAFF
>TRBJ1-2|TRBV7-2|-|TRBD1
TGTGCCAGCAGCTCTCATAGCGGACAGGAGAGCGTAACCTATGGCTACACCTTC
CASSSHSGQESVTYGYTF
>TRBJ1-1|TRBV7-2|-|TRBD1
TGTGCCAGCAGCTTCAGGGGGCGAGGAACTGAAGCTTTCTTT
CASSFRGRGTEAFF